This T cell receptor beta chain was sequenced for a study of blood T cell repertoires in COVID-19. Whole-study context: Both acute and convalescent COVID-19 samples were obtained from the United States, Italy and Spain. PBMCs, B-cell-depleted T cells, or T cells provided the cDNA or gDNA that made up the material.

Authors' analysis steps: Amplified reference gene primers provided the basis for estimating nucleated cell counts. Sequenced by immunoSEQ multiplex PCR; TCRdb stores in-frame clones only, minus some. From that table come the V and J calls and clone size; the DNA was used to work out D and trimming. Among about 280,000 clones, about nine tenths were seen once, and the ten largest hold 0.94%. V lost 0 bases and J lost 0; bases outside the gene matches: 6. The CDR3 sequence is 19 residues long. CDR1 and CDR2 from the germline V gene are SGDLS and YYNGEE. The receptor's source is a woman in her 40s who had recovered from COVID-19. The rearrangement uses TRBV9 and TRBJ2-6; TRBD2 matches 10 bases. The specimen was peripheral blood. The CDR3 region has the DNA TGTGCCAGCAGCGTAGCAATAGCGGGAGGTGCCTCTGGGGCCAACGTCCTGACTTTC. It is translated as CASSVAIAGGASGANVLTF.